This record concerns one T cell receptor beta chain sequence. The germline gives CDR1 SNHLY, CDR2 FYNNEI. Trimming removed 6 bases from V and 6 bases from J; junction bases left unmatched: 13. The CDR3 is made up of 16 amino acids. The table came from immunoSEQ multiplex PCR; TCRdb's copy has only in-frame clones and leaves some out. The sample lists 37,000 or so clones; roughly nine tenths were seen once. These data are taken from a study of graft-versus-host responses after intestinal transplantation. The source material was PBMCs, sampled around 43 weeks after intestinal transplant. This receptor was identified in a human patient who received an intestinal transplant, so some T cells may come from the graft donor. The V gene is TRBV2, the J gene TRBJ2-1; TRBD2 matches 8 bases. As DNA, the CDR3 is TGTGCCAGCAGAAACCCTCCGGGGGGGGCATTCAATGAGCAGTTCTTC. Translation gives CASRNPPGGAFNEQFF.